The 30 T cell receptor beta chains reported below all come from one sample, sequenced in a study of CD8 T cells in cerebrospinal fluid in Alzheimer's disease. Reanalyzing the 10x single-cell sequencing reads, TCRdb keeps one entry per CDR3 protein, without DNA. This sample's clone table lists 950 to 1,100 distinct CDR3 sequences. Sequencing was carried out using cerebrospinal fluid. These receptors were collected from a human donor in good health.

This clonotype is deemed medium-sized by its frequency. This chain uses TRBV7-6 with TRBJ2-5; TCRdb selects TRBD2, and the lack of DNA leaves this call unchecked. Germline lookup yields CDR1 SGHVS and CDR2 FNYEAQ. The CDR3 is 13 residues long. The CDR3 loop is CASSRGEKETQYF.

By frequency, this clonotype registers medium-sized (0.01 to 0.1%). The chain combines TRBV28 with TRBJ1-5; TCRdb reports TRBD1, a call that lacks DNA to check it against. The length of the CDR3 is 16 residues. CDR1 and CDR2 from the germline V gene are MDHEN and SYDVKM. CDR3 sequence reads: CASSPPGQGLDQPQHF.

This clonotype is medium-sized (0.01 to 0.1%) by frequency. The chain combines TRBV6-1 with TRBJ1-1; the TRBD1 assignment by TCRdb is unverifiable without DNA. Germline-derived CDR1 and CDR2 are MNHNS and SASEGT. This CDR3 spans 14 amino acids. This chain's CDR3 is CASSDRGGNTEAFF.

The chain combines TRBV5-1 with TRBJ2-5; the D call from TCRdb, TRBD1, cannot be confirmed without DNA. This CDR3 has 16 amino acids. From germline, CDR1 is SGHRS and CDR2 YFSETQ. CDR3 residues: CASSAPGTGEQETQYF. Complete variable domain (other parts from reference TRBV5-1 and TRBJ2-5): KAGVTQTPRYLIKTRGQQVTLSCSPISGHRSVSWYQQTPGQGLQFLFEYFSETQRNKGNFPGRFSGRQFSNSRSEMNVSTLELGDSALYLCASSAPGTGEQETQYFGPGTRLLVL.

This clonotype is classed as medium-sized (0.01 to 0.1%) by frequency. The chain employs TRBV6-4 and TRBJ2-7; TCRdb lists TRBD1, though no DNA is available to test this call. This CDR3 is built from 14 residues. Per the germline V gene, CDR1 is MRHNA and CDR2 is SNTAGT. The CDR3 loop is CASRKGRGLNEQYF.

This clonotype is classed as large by frequency. This chain links TRBV5-1 with TRBJ2-3; the TRBD1 assignment by TCRdb is unverifiable without DNA. The CDR3 extends over 15 amino acids. From germline, CDR1 is SGHRS and CDR2 YFSETQ. The CDR3: CASSSNSLGQGIGYF. The whole variable domain, remainder taken from reference TRBV5-1 and TRBJ2-3, is KAGVTQTPRYLIKTRGQQVTLSCSPISGHRSVSWYQQTPGQGLQFLFEYFSETQRNKGNFPGRFSGRQFSNSRSEMNVSTLELGDSALYLCASSSNSLGQGIGYFGPGTRLTVL.

This clonotype counts as large by frequency. The V call is TRBV7-2, the J call TRBJ2-5. CDR1 SGHTA and CDR2 FQGNSA come from the germline V gene. CDR3 size: 14 residues. The CDR3 here is CASSLGGIPETQYF.

Measured by frequency, this clonotype is medium-sized. This chain links TRBV19 with TRBJ2-1; the TCRdb D gene call, TRBD2, has no DNA to confirm it. CDR3 length: 14 residues. The V gene's germline CDR1 is LNHDA and CDR2 SQIVND (reference sequence). The CDR3: CASSILAAYNEQFF.

Measured by frequency, this clonotype is large. The V gene is TRBV7-9, the J gene TRBJ1-2; TCRdb indicates TRBD1, and absent DNA this call remains unverified. CDR1 and CDR2 (germline): SEHNR, FQNEAQ (reference sequence). The CDR3 is made up of 18 amino acids. CDR3 sequence: CASSSLSSLGQGAFGYTF. The variable domain in full, with the rest retrieved from reference TRBV7-9 and TRBJ1-2, is DTGVSQNPRHKITKRGQNVTFRCDPISEHNRLYWYRQTLGQGPEFLTYFQNEAQLEKSRLLSDRFSAERPKGSFSTLEIQRTEQGDSAMYLCASSSLSSLGQGAFGYTFGSGTRLTVV.

By frequency, this clonotype registers medium-sized. CDR3 protein: CASSLGQDRSYNSPLHF. This sequence joins TRBV7-2 and TRBJ1-6. The CDR3 covers 17 residues. Germline values: CDR1 SGHTA, CDR2 FQGNSA.

This clonotype is deemed large (0.1 to 1%) by its frequency. V is TRBV9 and J is TRBJ2-7. The CDR3 sequence is 11 residues long. The germline V gene encodes CDR1 SGDLS and CDR2 YYNGEE. CDR3 amino acids: CASSAIYEQYF.

Its frequency marks this clonotype as large. The J gene is TRBJ2-1, the V gene TRBV19. The germline V gene encodes CDR1 LNHDA and CDR2 SQIVND (reference sequence). There are 16 residues in the CDR3. This CDR3 is CASSMFGSSSYNEQFF.

This clonotype ranks as large in terms of frequency. The chain employs TRBV7-9 and TRBJ1-1; TCRdb names TRBD1, which stays unverified in the absence of DNA. CDR1 SEHNR and CDR2 FQNEAQ come from the germline V gene (reference sequence). The CDR3 is 13 residues long. CDR3 sequence reads: CASQLPGDTEAFF.

This clonotype is called medium-sized based on its frequency. The rearrangement links TRBV9 to TRBJ2-3; TCRdb's D gene call, TRBD2, goes unchecked for lack of DNA. The CDR3 covers 15 residues. The V gene's germline CDR1 is SGDLS and CDR2 YYNGEE. The CDR3 sequence: CASSEAGDYADTQYF.

CDR3 residues: CASSLYPSGRSSYNEQFF. This rearrangement joins TRBV7-3 to TRBJ2-1; TCRdb's D call of TRBD2 is untestable without DNA. The CDR3 extends over 18 amino acids. Germline values: CDR1 SGHTA, CDR2 FQGTGA.

According to its frequency, this clonotype is medium-sized (0.01 to 0.1%). The chain has TRBV23-1 and TRBJ1-6; the TCRdb D gene call, TRBD1, has no DNA to confirm it. TRBV23-1 is known as an ORF, though its function is uncertain. The CDR3 is 18 amino acids. CDR3: CASSPHMGGISYNSPLHF.

This clonotype is identified as medium-sized from frequency. The chain carries TRBV11-1 and TRBJ1-1; the TCRdb call, TRBD1, lacks DNA for checking. In germline, CDR1 is SGHAT, CDR2 FQDESV (reference sequence). The CDR3 contains 14 residues. This CDR3 reads CASSDRLVNTEAFF.

This clonotype ranks as large in terms of frequency. The V gene is TRBV7-9, the J gene TRBJ2-7. Germline V gives CDR1 SEHNR, CDR2 FQNEAQ (reference sequence). The CDR3 spans 14 residues. CDR3 sequence: CASSLAGVDYEQYF.

This clonotype is identified as medium-sized from frequency. V is TRBV27 and J is TRBJ2-7; without DNA, the TCRdb call of TRBD1 cannot be checked. The CDR3 has 17 amino acids. Germline-derived CDR1 and CDR2 are MNHEY and SMNVEV (reference sequence). CDR3: CASSLSTGVSTIYEQYF.

This clonotype is labeled medium-sized (0.01 to 0.1%) based on frequency. This chain connects TRBV6-1 to TRBJ2-4; lacking DNA, the TRBD1 call made by TCRdb goes unchecked. CDR1 is MNHNS and CDR2 is SASEGT in the germline V gene. The CDR3 is 11 residues long. CDR3 in amino acids: CASSEEGIQYF.

This clonotype counts as medium-sized (0.01 to 0.1%) by frequency. This CDR3 is CASSTSGTAGNGYTF. The gene calls are TRBV5-1 and TRBJ1-2. The CDR3 is 15 residues long. Germline V gene data show CDR1 as SGHRS and CDR2 as YFSETQ.

This clonotype shows up as medium-sized by frequency. V is TRBV28 and J is TRBJ1-5; checking the TCRdb D call of TRBD1 is not possible without DNA. The germline CDR1 and CDR2 sequences are MDHEN and SYDVKM. There are 14 residues in the CDR3. The CDR3 loop reads CASSPQGSDQPQHF.

In terms of frequency, this clonotype is medium-sized. The CDR3 sequence: CSARSTSQETQYF. The chain carries TRBV20-1 and TRBJ2-5. CDR3 length: 13 amino acids. Germline values: CDR1 DFQATT, CDR2 SNEGSKA (reference sequence).

The chain's CDR3 is CGSPNTGGGEQYF. The chain carries TRBV18 and TRBJ2-7. The CDR3 has 13 amino acids. Germline V CDR1 and CDR2: KGHSH, LQKENI.

Frequency places this clonotype as large. The chain combines TRBV6-1 with TRBJ1-6; TCRdb selects TRBD1, and the lack of DNA leaves this call unchecked. The length of the CDR3 is 14 residues. In germline, CDR1 is MNHNS, CDR2 SASEGT. CDR3: CASNGQGRVSPLHF.

Measured by frequency, this clonotype is medium-sized. Here the CDR3 reads CASSSRGQGVGEQYF. This chain joins TRBV6-6 and TRBJ2-7; TCRdb selects TRBD1, and the lack of DNA leaves this call unchecked. From germline, CDR1 is MNHNY and CDR2 SVGAGI (reference sequence). CDR3 size: 15 residues.

Its frequency marks this clonotype as medium-sized. The chain combines TRBV6-6 with TRBJ2-3; there is no DNA to check the TCRdb D call of TRBD1. CDR1 is MNHNY, CDR2 SVGAGI, per germline (reference sequence). This CDR3 has 13 residues. The CDR3 loop reads CAIDGGTTDTQYF.

This chain's CDR3 is CASSRTGTRYEQYF. The rearrangement links TRBV27 to TRBJ2-7; with no DNA, the TCRdb D assignment of TRBD1 cannot be verified. This CDR3 spans 14 amino acids. Germline CDR1 MNHEY, CDR2 SMNVEV (reference sequence).

This clonotype is labeled large (0.1 to 1%) based on frequency. The chain combines TRBV28 with TRBJ2-7; without DNA, the TCRdb call of TRBD1 cannot be checked. CDR1 MDHEN and CDR2 SYDVKM come from the germline V gene. The CDR3 totals 13 residues. CDR3 region: CASSTGSTREQYF.

This clonotype shows up as large by frequency. The J gene is TRBJ2-1, the V gene TRBV27; TCRdb names TRBD2, which stays unverified in the absence of DNA. Germline V gene data show CDR1 as MNHEY and CDR2 as SMNVEV (reference sequence). CDR3 size: 18 residues. CDR3 in amino acids: CASSWASGGYSSYNEQFF.